A selection of T cell receptor beta chains follows, all from one sample in a study of blood T cells in healthy people across ages. Via MiXCR, TCRdb re-called the 5' RACE reads, giving one row per CDR3 protein. The table has more than 800,000 distinct CDR3 sequences, around 43% seen once. The source material was blood. The receptor set was obtained from a woman in her sixties in good health. Each CDR3 is given with its conserved first and last residue. D genes are given only for firm matches. A clone size is listed for some rows: how often the clone was seen (once, few, many), or a class if it is expanded.

D gene: .
J gene: TRBJ2-7
V gene: TRBV20-1
clone size: .
CDR3 length: 13
CDR3 protein: CSAEMDSAYEQYF
CDR3 DNA: TGCAGTGCCGAAATGGACAGTGCCTACGAGCAGTACTTC

D gene: .
J gene: TRBJ1-1
V gene: TRBV6-1
clone size: .
CDR3 length: 18
CDR3 protein: CASSTYFIQGTMNTEAFF
CDR3 DNA: TGTGCCAGCAGTACCTACTTCATTCAGGGGACCATGAACACTGAAGCTTTCTTT

D gene: TRBD2
J gene: TRBJ2-1
V gene: TRBV7-3
clone size: .
CDR3 length: 16
CDR3 protein: CASSLPGLAGNNEQFF
CDR3 DNA: TGTGCCAGCAGCTTACCGGGACTAGCGGGAAACAATGAGCAGTTCTTC

D gene: TRBD2
J gene: TRBJ2-7
V gene: TRBV7-2
clone size: few
CDR3 length: 15
CDR3 protein: CASSQGPAGGYEQYF
CDR3 DNA: TGTGCCAGCAGCCAGGGACCAGCGGGAGGGTACGAGCAGTACTTC

D gene: TRBD2
J gene: TRBJ2-1
V gene: TRBV13
clone size: .
CDR3 length: 18
CDR3 protein: CASSFLSAGGPKDNEQFF
CDR3 DNA: TGTGCCAGCAGCTTTCTGTCGGCGGGAGGGCCTAAGGACAATGAGCAGTTCTTC

D gene: .
J gene: TRBJ2-3
V gene: TRBV3-1
clone size: .
CDR3 length: 14
CDR3 protein: CASSQGPATDTQYF
CDR3 DNA: TGTGCCAGCAGCCAAGGACCAGCGACAGATACGCAGTATTTT

D gene: .
J gene: TRBJ2-7
V gene: TRBV27
clone size: .
CDR3 length: 13
CDR3 protein: CASSFARWDEQYF
CDR3 DNA: TGTGCCAGCAGTTTTGCTAGATGGGATGAGCAGTACTTC

D gene: .
J gene: TRBJ2-7
V gene: TRBV4-2
clone size: .
CDR3 length: 17
CDR3 protein: CASSLAGGVSRSYEQYF
CDR3 DNA: TGTGCCAGCAGTTTGGCAGGGGGGGTTTCTAGATCCTACGAGCAGTACTTC

D gene: TRBD1
J gene: TRBJ1-5
V gene: TRBV27
clone size: few
CDR3 length: 18
CDR3 protein: CASSLSRAGQGMNQPQHF
CDR3 DNA: TGTGCCAGCAGTTTATCGCGGGCGGGACAGGGAATGAATCAGCCCCAGCATTTT

D gene: TRBD2
J gene: TRBJ2-7
V gene: TRBV27
clone size: few
CDR3 length: 17
CDR3 protein: CASSFWTSGNFTYEQYF
CDR3 DNA: TGTGCCAGCAGTTTCTGGACTAGCGGGAACTTCACCTACGAGCAGTACTTC

D gene: .
J gene: TRBJ1-2
V gene: TRBV6-1
clone size: .
CDR3 length: 13
CDR3 protein: CASQDFENDGYTF
CDR3 DNA: TGTGCCAGCCAGGATTTTGAGAACGATGGCTACACCTTC

D gene: TRBD2
J gene: TRBJ2-3
V gene: TRBV20-1
clone size: .
CDR3 length: 16
CDR3 protein: CSARDVAGSVPDTQYF
CDR3 DNA: TGCAGTGCTAGAGATGTAGCGGGAAGCGTCCCAGATACGCAGTATTTT

D gene: TRBD1
J gene: TRBJ2-6
V gene: TRBV5-6
clone size: .
CDR3 length: 17
CDR3 protein: CASSLWDREAGANVLTF
CDR3 DNA: TGTGCCAGCAGCTTATGGGACAGGGAAGCCGGGGCCAACGTCCTGACTTTC

D gene: .
J gene: TRBJ2-3
V gene: TRBV28
clone size: .
CDR3 length: 14
CDR3 protein: CASSVRGVEDTQYF
CDR3 DNA: TGTGCCAGCAGTGTCCGTGGCGTGGAGGATACGCAGTATTTT

D gene: TRBD2
J gene: TRBJ2-7
V gene: TRBV2
clone size: .
CDR3 length: 14
CDR3 protein: CASSWTSGIYEQYF
CDR3 DNA: TGTGCCAGCAGTTGGACTAGCGGGATCTACGAGCAGTACTTC

D gene: .
J gene: TRBJ1-6
V gene: TRBV7-9
clone size: .
CDR3 length: 15
CDR3 protein: CASSLKAPGNSPLHF
CDR3 DNA: TGTGCCAGCAGCTTAAAGGCCCCGGGGAATTCACCCCTCCACTTT

D gene: TRBD2
J gene: TRBJ2-1
V gene: TRBV5-1
clone size: .
CDR3 length: 15
CDR3 protein: CASSKLAGGGDEQFF
CDR3 DNA: TGCGCCAGCAGCAAATTAGCGGGAGGGGGCGATGAGCAGTTCTTC

D gene: TRBD1
J gene: TRBJ1-4
V gene: TRBV7-9
clone size: .
CDR3 length: 13
CDR3 protein: CASSEPQGEKLFF
CDR3 DNA: TGTGCCAGCAGCGAACCACAGGGGGAAAAACTGTTTTTT

D gene: .
J gene: TRBJ2-3
V gene: TRBV12-3/TRBV12-4
clone size: few
CDR3 length: 12
CDR3 protein: CASSLPGDAQYF
CDR3 DNA: TGTGCCAGCAGTTTGCCGGGAGATGCGCAGTATTTT

D gene: TRBD2
J gene: TRBJ2-5
V gene: TRBV12-3/TRBV12-4
clone size: few
CDR3 length: 16
CDR3 protein: CASSSLAGGDQETQYF
CDR3 DNA: TGTGCCAGCAGTTCCCTAGCGGGGGGGGACCAAGAGACCCAGTACTTC

D gene: TRBD2
J gene: TRBJ2-7
V gene: TRBV14
clone size: .
CDR3 length: 14
CDR3 protein: CASSQWTSGYEQYF
CDR3 DNA: TGTGCCAGCAGCCAATGGACTAGCGGCTACGAGCAGTACTTC

D gene: .
J gene: TRBJ2-4
V gene: TRBV9
clone size: .
CDR3 length: 13
CDR3 protein: CASGSGGTYERYF
CDR3 DNA: TGTGCCAGCGGAAGTGGAGGAACCTACGAGCGGTACTTC

D gene: .
J gene: TRBJ2-3
V gene: TRBV6-5
clone size: .
CDR3 length: 14
CDR3 protein: CASRPRGLTDTQYF
CDR3 DNA: TGTGCCAGCAGGCCCCGGGGGCTCACAGATACGCAGTATTTT

D gene: .
J gene: TRBJ2-6
V gene: TRBV4-1
clone size: few
CDR3 length: 17
CDR3 protein: CASSQDLRGAGANVLTF
CDR3 DNA: TGCGCCAGCAGCCAAGATCTAAGGGGCGCCGGGGCCAACGTCCTGACTTTC

D gene: TRBD2
J gene: TRBJ2-3
V gene: TRBV12-3/TRBV12-4
clone size: few
CDR3 length: 14
CDR3 protein: CASSPGLLTDTQYF
CDR3 DNA: TGTGCCAGCAGCCCGGGACTACTCACAGATACGCAGTATTTT

D gene: .
J gene: TRBJ2-5
V gene: TRBV7-8
clone size: few
CDR3 length: 14
CDR3 protein: CASSQQTTAGAQYF
CDR3 DNA: TGTGCCAGCAGCCAGCAAACTACCGCCGGGGCCCAGTACTTC

D gene: .
J gene: TRBJ2-6
V gene: TRBV7-9
clone size: .
CDR3 length: 14
CDR3 protein: CASSLVSGANVPTF
CDR3 DNA: TGTGCCAGCAGCTTAGTGTCTGGGGCCAACGTCCCGACTTTC

D gene: TRBD2
J gene: TRBJ2-1
V gene: TRBV24-1
clone size: few
CDR3 length: 14
CDR3 protein: CATSHSGSGNEQFF
CDR3 DNA: TGTGCCACCAGCCATAGCGGGAGTGGTAATGAGCAGTTCTTC

D gene: TRBD1
J gene: TRBJ2-7
V gene: TRBV4-1
clone size: .
CDR3 length: 16
CDR3 protein: CASSQGGQVFSDEQYF
CDR3 DNA: TGCGCCAGCAGCCAAGGGGGACAGGTTTTCTCCGACGAGCAGTACTTC

D gene: .
J gene: TRBJ1-4
V gene: TRBV30
clone size: .
CDR3 length: 14
CDR3 protein: CAWSRQLVNEKLFF
CDR3 DNA: TGTGCCTGGAGTCGACAGTTAGTCAATGAAAAACTGTTTTTT

D gene: .
J gene: TRBJ2-7
V gene: TRBV4-2
clone size: few
CDR3 length: 20
CDR3 protein: CASSQDYQWGVFSSVDEQYF
CDR3 DNA: TGTGCCAGCAGCCAAGATTATCAATGGGGGGTTTTTAGCAGTGTCGACGAGCAGTACTTC

D gene: TRBD1
J gene: TRBJ2-1
V gene: TRBV6-5
clone size: few
CDR3 length: 18
CDR3 protein: CASSYESTRTGPRYEQFF
CDR3 DNA: TGTGCCAGCAGTTATGAATCCACCCGGACAGGTCCCAGATATGAGCAGTTCTTC

D gene: .
J gene: TRBJ2-1
V gene: TRBV20-1
clone size: few
CDR3 length: 18
CDR3 protein: CSAREGSGTMSSYNEQFF
CDR3 DNA: TGCAGTGCTAGAGAAGGGTCCGGGACGATGAGCTCCTACAATGAGCAGTTCTTC

D gene: .
J gene: TRBJ1-1
V gene: TRBV7-9
clone size: once
CDR3 length: 12
CDR3 protein: CASSSRVREAFF
CDR3 DNA: TGTGCCAGCAGCTCTAGGGTCCGTGAAGCTTTCTTT

D gene: TRBD1
J gene: TRBJ1-2
V gene: TRBV28
clone size: .
CDR3 length: 14
CDR3 protein: CASSTGGLLAGYTF
CDR3 DNA: TGTGCCAGCAGCACAGGGGGGCTCCTTGCTGGCTACACCTTC

D gene: .
J gene: TRBJ2-1
V gene: TRBV11-2
clone size: once
CDR3 length: 13
CDR3 protein: CASSLGPVSEQFF
CDR3 DNA: TGTGCCAGCAGCTTAGGACCTGTCAGTGAGCAGTTCTTC

D gene: .
J gene: TRBJ1-1
V gene: TRBV7-3
clone size: .
CDR3 length: 16
CDR3 protein: CASSLSPGYMNTEAFF
CDR3 DNA: TGTGCCAGCAGCTTAAGTCCAGGCTACATGAACACTGAAGCTTTCTTT

D gene: .
J gene: TRBJ2-1
V gene: TRBV20-1
clone size: few
CDR3 length: 14
CDR3 protein: CSAGRDIKPNEQFF
CDR3 DNA: TGCAGTGCTGGACGGGACATAAAACCCAATGAGCAGTTCTTC

D gene: TRBD2
J gene: TRBJ2-4
V gene: TRBV6-5
clone size: .
CDR3 length: 19
CDR3 protein: CASSYPGTSGTLAKNIQYF
CDR3 DNA: TGTGCCAGCAGTTACCCCGGGACTAGCGGGACCCTAGCCAAAAACATTCAGTACTTC

D gene: TRBD1
J gene: TRBJ2-7
V gene: TRBV7-9
clone size: few
CDR3 length: 16
CDR3 protein: CASSSSRQGPPYEQYF
CDR3 DNA: TGTGCCAGCAGCTCGAGTCGACAGGGCCCACCTTACGAGCAGTACTTC

D gene: .
J gene: TRBJ2-5
V gene: TRBV28
clone size: few
CDR3 length: 16
CDR3 protein: CASGPFRQGDQETQYF
CDR3 DNA: TGTGCCAGCGGTCCTTTTCGCCAGGGAGATCAAGAGACCCAGTACTTC

D gene: .
J gene: TRBJ1-6
V gene: TRBV14
clone size: .
CDR3 length: 16
CDR3 protein: CASSQAGFSYNSPLHF
CDR3 DNA: TGTGCCAGCAGCCAAGCAGGGTTCTCCTATAATTCACCCCTCCACTTT